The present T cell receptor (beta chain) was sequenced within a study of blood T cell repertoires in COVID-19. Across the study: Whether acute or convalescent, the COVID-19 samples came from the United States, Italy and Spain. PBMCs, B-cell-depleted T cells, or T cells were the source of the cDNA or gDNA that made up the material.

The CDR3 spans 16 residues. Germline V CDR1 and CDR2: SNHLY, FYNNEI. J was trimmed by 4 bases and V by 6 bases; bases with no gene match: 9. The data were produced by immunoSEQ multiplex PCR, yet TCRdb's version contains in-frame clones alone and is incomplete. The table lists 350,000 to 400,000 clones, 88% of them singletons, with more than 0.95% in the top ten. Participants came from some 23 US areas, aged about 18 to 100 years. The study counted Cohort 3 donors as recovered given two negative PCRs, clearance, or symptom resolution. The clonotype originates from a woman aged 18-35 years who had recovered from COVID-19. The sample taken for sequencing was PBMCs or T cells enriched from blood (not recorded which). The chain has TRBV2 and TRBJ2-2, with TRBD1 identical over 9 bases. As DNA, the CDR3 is TGTGCCAGCAGCCGCGCCGGGACAGGGAGCACCGGGGAGCTGTTTTTT. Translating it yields CASSRAGTGSTGELFF.